The rows below give T cell receptor beta chains drawn from one sample of a study of cytomegalovirus exposure and HLA in healthy donors. TCRdb's table, derived via immunoSEQ multiplex PCR, lists solely in-frame clones and lacks some. Among under 200,000 clones listed, almost 85% were seen once. The sample taken for sequencing was PBMCs. These TCRs come from a boy aged 2-15 years in good health and CMV-seronegative. CDR3s include the opening cysteine and the closing phenylalanine or tryptophan. D genes are given only for firm matches. Some rows have no size entry. The others give once, few or many, or a class for an expanded clone.

>-|15|-|TRBJ1-5|TRBV6-1
TGTGCCAGCAGTGAATCGAACAGGGGCAATCAGCCCCAGCATTTT
CASSESNRGNQPQHF
>TRBD1|14|few|TRBJ2-7|TRBV19
TGTGCCAGTAGTGTGGGACAGGGCTCGAGCGAGCAGTACTTC
CASSVGQGSSEQYF
>TRBD1|12|few|TRBJ1-1|TRBV25-1
TGTGCCAGCAGTCGAGGGGGCGATGAAGCTTTCTTT
CASSRGGDEAFF
>TRBD1|14|-|TRBJ2-7|TRBV5-5
TGTGCCAGCAGCTTCGGACAGGGTCCCTACGAGCAGTACTTC
CASSFGQGPYEQYF
>-|12|-|TRBJ1-5|TRBV27
TGTGCCAGCAGTTTTTACGGTCAGCCCCAGCATTTT
CASSFYGQPQHF
>TRBD1|14|-|TRBJ2-2|TRBV28
TGTGCCAGCAGCTCCATGAGGGACAGGGGGCCGCTGTTTTTT
CASSSMRDRGPLFF
>TRBD1|13|-|TRBJ2-7|TRBV25-1
TGTGCCACCAGGACGACAGGGTTCGACGAGCAGTACTTC
CATRTTGFDEQYF
>-|20|-|TRBJ2-7|TRBV21-1
TGTGCCAGCAGCAAAGTTGTCGGGACTAGCGGGCCCGATAGCTCCTACGAGCAGTACTTC
CASSKVVGTSGPDSSYEQYF
>TRBD2|14|-|TRBJ2-1|TRBV10-3
TGTGCCTCGGGACTAGCGGGAGAACAAAATGAGCAGTTCTTC
CASGLAGEQNEQFF
>TRBD1|15|-|TRBJ1-6|TRBV6-5
TGTGCCAGCAGGTCCCCGGGACAGGCTTATTCACCCCTCCACTTT
CASRSPGQAYSPLHF
>-|12|-|TRBJ2-5|TRBV2
TGTGCCAGCTCGGGACTTTCGGAGACCCAGTACTTC
CASSGLSETQYF
>TRBD2|15|-|TRBJ2-1|TRBV6-5
TGTGCCAGCACAAGGACTAGCGGGATGGGTAGCGAGCAGTTCTTC
CASTRTSGMGSEQFF
>-|15|few|TRBJ2-7|TRBV28
TGTGCCAGCAGCGTAGGGGGTTCTAGCTCCTACGAGCAGTACTTC
CASSVGGSSSYEQYF
>-|14|-|TRBJ1-2|TRBV7-6
TGTGCCAGCAGCTTAGAGGAGGGTAACTATGGCTACACCTTC
CASSLEEGNYGYTF
>-|15|-|TRBJ2-1|TRBV6-6
TGTGCCAGCAACATTCAGGACACCTCCTACAATGAGCAGTTCTTC
CASNIQDTSYNEQFF
>TRBD2|17|-|TRBJ2-7|TRBV11-2
TGTGCCAGCAGCCCCATCCGGACTAGCGGGAGGGCCTACGAGCAGTACTTC
CASSPIRTSGRAYEQYF
>-|14|-|TRBJ1-5|TRBV27
TGTGCCAGCAGCGCAGGCCATAGCAATCAGCCCCAGCATTTT
CASSAGHSNQPQHF
>TRBD2|19|-|TRBJ2-5|TRBV7-9
TGTGCCAGCAGCGCCTATACTAGCGGGAGACTCGTTGGGAGAGAGACCCAGTACTTC
CASSAYTSGRLVGRETQYF
>-|14|-|TRBJ2-2|TRBV7-2
TGTGCCAGCAGCCAGGGGCCCTACACCGGGGAGCTGTTTTTT
CASSQGPYTGELFF
>-|14|-|TRBJ2-7|TRBV18
TGTGCCAGCTCACTTAGACAGTTCTCCTACGAGCAGTACTTC
CASSLRQFSYEQYF
>-|15|-|TRBJ2-3|TRBV11-2
TGTGCCAGCAGCTGGGGGGAGGGGGTTCGGGATACGCAGTATTTT
CASSWGEGVRDTQYF
>-|13|few|TRBJ1-2|TRBV10-3
TGTGCCATCAGGGGGGGGACACTTGATGGCTACACCTTC
CAIRGGTLDGYTF
>TRBD1|14|-|TRBJ1-1|TRBV29-1
TGCAGCGTTGAAAGCGAGGGGGCGAACCCTGAAGCTTTCTTT
CSVESEGANPEAFF
>-|13|once|TRBJ1-3|TRBV30
TGTGCCTGGAGGGACATCCCTGGAAACACCATATATTTT
CAWRDIPGNTIYF
>TRBD2|17|-|TRBJ2-7|TRBV15
TGTGCCACCAGCAGAGGTTCGGGGGGGGCTGTCTCCTACGAGCAGTACTTC
CATSRGSGGAVSYEQYF
>-|15|once|TRBJ2-1|TRBV4-1
TGCGCCAGCAGCCAGAGACTATCCGCCTACAATGAGCAGTTCTTC
CASSQRLSAYNEQFF
>-|14|-|TRBJ1-1|TRBV29-1
TGCAGCGTTGGGTTGTACAGGGTGAACACTGAAGCTTTCTTT
CSVGLYRVNTEAFF
>TRBD1|14|-|TRBJ2-4|TRBV7-9
TGTGCCACCACCGAAGGGGGCTTCAAAAACATTCAGTACTTC
CATTEGGFKNIQYF
>-|15|-|TRBJ2-1|TRBV11-3
TGTGCCAGCAGCTCTGCTAGCGCCAGATACAATGAGCAGTTCTTC
CASSSASARYNEQFF
>-|15|-|TRBJ2-7|TRBV5-4
TGTGCCAGCAGCCCCACGAGGCTAGCGAACTACGAGCAGTACTTC
CASSPTRLANYEQYF
>-|13|-|TRBJ2-7|TRBV29-1
TGCAGCGTCCTCGAAACTACAACCTACGAGCAGTACTTC
CSVLETTTYEQYF
>TRBD2|14|-|TRBJ2-3|TRBV28
TGTGCCAGCAGTTTGTTAGCGGGGTTAGATACGCAGTATTTT
CASSLLAGLDTQYF
>-|14|-|TRBJ1-5|TRBV4-1
TGCGCCAGCAGCCAAGTCGGGACACGCCAGCCCCAGCATTTT
CASSQVGTRQPQHF
>TRBD1|16|-|TRBJ1-2|TRBV7-9
TGTGCCAGCAGCTCACCCGGGGGGACAGGGTCCTATGGCTACACCTTC
CASSSPGGTGSYGYTF
>TRBD1|15|-|TRBJ2-3|TRBV5-1
TGCGCCAGCAGCCTAGGACAGGGAGCGACAGATACGCAGTATTTT
CASSLGQGATDTQYF
>-|11|-|TRBJ1-1|TRBV19
TGTGCCAGTAGTATAGAATCCAAAGCTTTCTTT
CASSIESKAFF
>-|14|-|TRBJ1-1|TRBV18
TGTGCCAGCTCATACGGAGGGGACAACACTGAAGCTTTCTTT
CASSYGGDNTEAFF
>-|16|-|TRBJ2-2|TRBV5-8
TGTGCCAGCAGCTGGGGGGACCCCGCGAACACCGGGGAGCTGTTTTTT
CASSWGDPANTGELFF
>-|15|-|TRBJ1-2|TRBV27
TGTGCCAGCAGTTTATCGGGACACCCAGGATACGGCTACACCTTC
CASSLSGHPGYGYTF
>-|16|-|TRBJ1-1|TRBV6-5
TGTGCCAGCAGTTTGACCGCCGGGACACCCAGGGCGAGGGCTTTCTTT
CASSLTAGTPRARAFF
>TRBD2|15|-|TRBJ2-7|TRBV2
TGTGCCAGCAGTACTAGCGGGAGTGGGTCCGGGGAGCAGTACTTC
CASSTSGSGSGEQYF
>TRBD2|16|-|TRBJ2-1|TRBV14
TGTGCCAGCAGTCCTTTATTCGGGAGGGCCCTCAATGAGCAGTTCTTC
CASSPLFGRALNEQFF